This T cell receptor (beta chain) was identified during a study of cytomegalovirus exposure and HLA in healthy donors. Study observations and caveats: The listing of 150 to 200 TCR beta chains classed them as cytomegalovirus-associated. A later analysis found first-cohort TCR clusters tended to co-occur in the 90 to 150 validation repertoires. Most observed TCR sequences were rare, whereas some public TCRs were detected in many donors.

CDR1 SQVTM and CDR2 ANQGSEA come from the germline V gene. The CDR3 has 12 amino acids. The V end lost 7 bases, the J end lost 0 bases, and 10 bases lay between the germline ends. Concerning this clone: The antigen is unknown.

TCRdb's copy holds only in-frame clones and misses some; the assay was immunoSEQ multiplex PCR. The table lists approximately 140,000 clones, 85% to 90% of them singletons. The chain carries TRBV29-1 and TRBJ2-7; D may be TRBD1 (5 bases). Material: PBMCs. The TCR originated in a man between 18 and 29 years old in good health and CMV-seronegative. The DNA for the CDR3 is TGCAGCGCTCTGACAGTCTCCTACGAGCAGTACTTC. This codes for CSALTVSYEQYF.